This T cell receptor beta chain is drawn from a study of cytomegalovirus exposure and HLA in healthy donors. The PCR made use of 60 Vbeta and 13 Jbeta primers. Per the original methods: Tens of millions of unique TCR beta chains, roughly 11 million shared, were counted in a later analysis. Clones were sequenced by immunoSEQ multiplex PCR, and TCRdb holds only the in-frame ones, with some missing. The DNA was the basis for D and trimming; V, J and clone size are from that table. This sample has about 160,000 clones, with around 80% found just once. CDR1 is LNHDA, CDR2 SQIVND, per germline (reference sequence). The CDR3 runs to 18 residues. V dropped 6 bases and J dropped 5; count of bases not matched to a gene: 20. Comments on this clone: The antigen is undetermined.

Study conclusions and caveats: Per a prior analysis, the majority of TCR beta V segments were productive roughly 87% or roughly 30% of the time. Most observed TCR sequences were rare, whereas some public TCRs were detected in many donors. According to a later analysis, donors in an Asian-associated ancestry cluster reportedly had fewer N-insertions than the roughly 670-donor mean.

The chain couples TRBV19 to TRBJ2-5; TRBD1 matches 8 bases. The sequencing input was PBMCs. The clonotype originates from a woman aged 25 to 39 in good health and CMV-seropositive. The CDR3 coding sequence is TGTGCCAGTAGGAGCGCAGGGGGCCCAATGGGCTATAGGGAGACCCAGTACTTC. Protein: CASRSAGGPMGYRETQYF. The variable domain in full, completed from reference TRBV19 and TRBJ2-5, reads DGGITQSPKYLFRKEGQNVTLSCEQNLNHDAMYWYRQDPGQGLRLIYYSQIVNDFQKGDIAEGYSVSREKKESFPLTVTSAQKNPTAFYLCASRSAGGPMGYRETQYFGPGTRLLVL.